Below are 25 T cell receptor beta chains sequenced from a single sample in a study of beta chain features in type 1 diabetes. Every isolated RNA sample was fully reverse transcribed, so sequencing captured expressed TCRB transcripts. Some clones are missing from TCRdb's copy, which holds only in-frame ones; the method was immunoSEQ multiplex PCR. The profile shows more than 550,000 clones, over 11% of them singletons. Study-level findings and limits: People with Type 1 diabetes carried modestly yet significantly shorter TCRB CDR3s in all four CD4+ subsets.

The antigens these receptors bind are not known. The source material was naive CD4+ T cells from blood. The source is a young man with type 1 diabetes.

In its sample, this clone was seen once. The chain links TRBV11-2 to TRBJ2-5, with a weak D call TRBD1 (6 bases). The germline CDR1 and CDR2 sequences are SGHAT and FQNNGV. This CDR3 is built from 13 residues. Deletions cut 1 base from V and 4 bases from J, with 7 bases between. Here the CDR3 reads CASSLVGAETQYF. CDR3 DNA: TGTGCCAGCAGCTTAGTGGGGGCAGAGACCCAGTACTTC.

The V and J genes are TRBV4-2 and TRBJ1-1; unclear D gene. Germline assignment: CDR1 LGHNA and CDR2 YNFKEQ. Trimming took off 4 bases at V and 0 bases at J, with 6 bases between the two ends. CDR3 length: 13 residues. CDR3 DNA: TGTGCCAGCAGCCCCTCAATGAACACTGAAGCTTTCTTT. This encodes CASSPSMNTEAFF.

The chain joins TRBV2 to TRBJ1-5; the D is unclear. V dropped 6 bases and J dropped 0 bases, with 9 bases sitting between them. The germline CDR1 and CDR2 sequences are SNHLY and FYNNEI. The CDR3 contains 14 residues. CDR3 residues: CASRSDNSNQPQHF. The CDR3 nucleotides are TGTGCCAGCAGGAGTGATAATAGCAATCAGCCCCAGCATTTT.

The chain uses TRBV30 and TRBJ2-7; no clear D gene. Looked up from germline, CDR1 is GTSNPN and CDR2 is SVGIG (reference sequence). The CDR3 has 14 amino acids. The ends were cut back, 0 bases at V and 0 bases at J, with 9 bases in the middle. The CDR3 DNA follows: TGTGCCTGGAGTGTATCATCTCCCTCCTACGAGCAGTACTTC. Protein sequence: CAWSVSSPSYEQYF.

The sample holds a few counts of this clone. The gene calls are TRBV7-2 and TRBJ2-7; no firm D call. V lost 0 bases and J lost 0, with 9 bases in between. The CDR3 consists of 15 residues. CDR1 SGHTA and CDR2 FQGNSA come from the germline V gene. The CDR3 loop reads CASSLAGSSSYEQYF. The CDR3 DNA reads TGTGCCAGCAGCTTAGCTGGTAGCAGCTCCTACGAGCAGTACTTC.

The table lists this clone with a few counts. The genes are TRBV15 and TRBJ2-7, with a weak D call TRBD1 (5 bases). The CDR3 spans 13 residues. V was shortened by 0 bases and J by 12 bases, with 15 bases between the two germline ends. The germline V gene encodes CDR1 LNHNV and CDR2 YYDKDF (reference sequence). The CDR3 loop reads CATSRDRQGVWYF. In DNA, the CDR3 is TGTGCCACCAGCAGAGATCGTCAGGGCGTGTGGTACTTC.

This clone showed up just a few times. The CDR3 sequence is CAWALASETQYF. The CDR3, as DNA: TGTGCCTGGGCACTAGCGAGTGAGACCCAGTACTTC. V is TRBV30 and J is TRBJ2-5, with TRBD2 identical over 7 bases. The V gene end was trimmed by 5 bases and the J gene end by 5 bases; junction bases not matched to a gene: 5. The CDR3 totals 12 residues. The germline CDR1 and CDR2 sequences are GTSNPN and SVGIG (reference sequence).

This clone appeared a few times. This chain joins TRBV6-5 and TRBJ1-2, with D perhaps TRBD1 (5 bases). The CDR3 spans 15 residues. Trimming left V 5 bases short and J 1 base short, with 14 bases between. Germline CDR1 reads MNHEY; CDR2 reads SVGAGI. The CDR3 reads CASSPSGLRNYGYTF. Here the CDR3 DNA reads TGTGCCAGCAGTCCCTCAGGGTTACGTAACTATGGCTACACCTTC.

V gene TRBV2 combines with J gene TRBJ1-6; D remains unclear. V shed 7 bases and J shed 7 bases, with 11 bases lying between them. CDR3 size: 13 residues. Germline V CDR1 and CDR2: SNHLY, FYNNEI. CDR3 nucleotide sequence: TGTGCCAGCAATGGGGATTCGAATTCACCCCTCCACTTT. Translation gives CASNGDSNSPLHF.

This clone was detected a few times. V and J are TRBV10-3 and TRBJ2-1, with TRBD2 matching 9 bases. V shed 10 bases and J 1 base; nucleotides not matched to a gene: 2. This CDR3 comprises 13 residues. CDR1 is ENHRY, CDR2 SYGVKD, per germline. For the CDR3, the DNA is TGTGCCACCGCGGGGGGGTCCTACAATGAGCAGTTCTTC. Translating gives CATAGGSYNEQFF.

J is TRBJ2-4 and V is TRBV10-3, with a tentative D call TRBD2 (6 bases). This CDR3 has 12 residues. Germline V gene data show CDR1 as ENHRY and CDR2 as SYGVKD. V dropped 4 bases and J dropped 9 bases, with 10 bases sitting between them. Here the CDR3 reads CAISGGTPIQYF. The CDR3 nucleotides are TGTGCCATCAGTGGCGGGACTCCCATTCAGTACTTC.

With respect to this clone: The same CDR3 is also encoded by other DNA sequences in this sample. The genes are TRBV7-3 and TRBJ2-5; tentative D call: TRBD2 (5 bases). The V end lost 2 bases, the J end lost 4 bases, and 8 bases lay between the germline ends. CDR1 and CDR2 from the germline V gene are SGHTA and FQGTGA. This CDR3 spans 13 amino acids. CDR3 residues: CASSLAGGETQYF. The CDR3 nucleotides read TGTGCCAGCAGCTTAGCCGGAGGAGAGACCCAGTACTTC.

The rearrangement links TRBV4-1 to TRBJ2-3; D might be TRBD1 or TRBD2, each matching 6 bases. The V end was cut by 1 base, the J end by 6 bases, with 17 bases between. The V gene's germline CDR1 is MGHRA and CDR2 YSYEKL. The length of the CDR3 is 16 residues. CDR3 DNA: TGCGCCAGCAGCCAAGGAGTAGGAGGGGGGACGGATACGCAGTATTTT. As protein: CASSQGVGGGTDTQYF.

This clone was found a few times. The chain joins TRBV7-3 to TRBJ2-7, with D possibly matching TRBD2 (5 bases). Trimming stripped 1 base from V and 3 bases from J, with 13 bases between. The germline V gene has CDR1 SGHTA and CDR2 FQGTGA. The CDR3 extends over 15 amino acids. CDR3 region: CASSLNGRVNYEQYF. DNA of the CDR3: TGTGCCAGCAGCTTAAATGGGCGGGTAAACTACGAGCAGTACTTC.

V gene TRBV29-1 combines with J gene TRBJ2-2; D gene uncertain. Trimming took off 6 bases at V and 0 bases at J, with 17 bases between the two ends. CDR1 and CDR2 from the germline V gene are SQVTM and ANQGSEA. CDR3 size: 16 residues. CDR3 region: CSVPRGVSANTGELFF. CDR3 in DNA: TGCAGCGTCCCGAGAGGAGTCAGCGCGAACACCGGGGAGCTGTTTTTT.

This clone was seen only a few times. The chain links TRBV6-5 to TRBJ2-1; unclear D gene. CDR1 MNHEY and CDR2 SVGAGI come from the germline V gene. CDR3 length equals 11 residues. V was pared by 7 bases and J by 3 bases, with 4 bases between. The DNA of the CDR3 is TGTGCCAGCATACTCTACAATGAGCAGTTCTTC. Translated: CASILYNEQFF.

This clone was counted a few times. The J gene is TRBJ2-6, the V gene TRBV9, with D unclear. The germline CDR1 and CDR2 sequences are SGDLS and YYNGEE. The V end lost 7 bases, the J end lost 0 bases, and 11 bases lay between the germline ends. This CDR3 has 15 residues. The CDR3 reads CASAALSSGANVLTF. DNA of the CDR3: TGTGCCAGCGCAGCGCTGAGCTCTGGGGCCAACGTCCTGACTTTC.

The sample holds a few counts of this clone. Since the CDR3 does not end with the conserved phenylalanine or tryptophan, this likely comes from a read error. The DNA is left out, because the CDR3 cannot be placed on it with certainty; the CDR3 is given as TCRdb lists it. The rearrangement uses TRBV14 and TRBJ2-4; the table's D call of TRBD1 was not tested on the DNA. The CDR3 is 13 residues long, ends included. Per the germline V gene, CDR1 is SGHDN and CDR2 is FVKESK. The chain's CDR3 is CASSRQTGGTTSY.

About this clone: Other DNA sequences in the same sample also yield this CDR3. This sequence joins TRBV18 and TRBJ2-3; unclear D gene. The CDR3 consists of 11 residues. Trimming pared 6 bases from V and 2 bases from J, leaving 3 bases between. Germline CDR1 is KGHSH and CDR2 is LQKENI. The CDR3 loop reads CASSPTDTQYF. The CDR3 DNA follows: TGTGCCAGCTCGCCCACAGATACGCAGTATTTT.

This clone was observed a handful of times. Other DNA sequences in the sample encode the same CDR3. The CDR3 DNA reads TGTGCCAGCAGCGTACGGGGAAACTATGGCTACACCTTC. It is translated as CASSVRGNYGYTF. The rearrangement links TRBV9 to TRBJ1-2; D unclear. V lost 1 base to trimming and J lost 2 bases, with 6 bases between them. CDR3 length: 13 amino acids. CDR1 and CDR2 from the germline V gene are SGDLS and YYNGEE.

The chain carries TRBV9 and TRBJ2-1, with TRBD2 matching over 7 bases. The CDR3 runs 14 residues. The V gene's germline CDR1 is SGDLS and CDR2 YYNGEE. V dropped 0 bases and J dropped 10; count of bases not matched to a gene: 7. DNA for the CDR3: TGTGCCAGCAGCGTAGAAGTAAGCGGGACCGAGCAGTTCTTC. Translating gives CASSVEVSGTEQFF.

This clone was seen a few times. This chain links TRBV5-1 with TRBJ2-3; tentatively, D is TRBD1 (6 bases). The CDR3 runs 14 residues. The germline gives CDR1 SGHRS, CDR2 YFSETQ. Trimming took 7 bases from V and 5 from J, leaving 17 bases between them. This chain's CDR3 is CASRPQGFEDTQYF. CDR3 in DNA: TGCGCCAGCCGCCCTCAGGGGTTTGAAGATACGCAGTATTTT.

This clone was observed a few times. The J gene is TRBJ1-2, the V gene TRBV14, with 9 bases matching TRBD1. This CDR3 region has 15 residues. Losses at the gene ends were 1 base for V and 8 bases for J; bases not matched to a gene: 8. The germline gives CDR1 SGHDN, CDR2 FVKESK. The CDR3 nucleotides read TGTGCCAGCAGCCAAGCCTACAGGGGGCATAGAGGCTACACCTTC. It specifies CASSQAYRGHRGYTF.

This sequence joins TRBV7-9 and TRBJ2-7; D possibly corresponds to TRBD2 (7 bases). Looked up from germline, CDR1 is SEHNR and CDR2 is FQNEAQ (reference sequence). V was trimmed by 5 bases and J by 4 bases, leaving 15 bases between them. This CDR3 spans 14 amino acids. DNA of the CDR3: TGTGCCAGCAGCCTAGGGGGGGCGCAGTACGAGCAGTACTTC. Protein product: CASSLGGAQYEQYF.

This clone has more than one count but fewer than ten. This CDR3 reads CAWDAQGTQPQHF. The CDR3 bases are TGTGCCTGGGACGCCCAGGGGACTCAGCCCCAGCATTTT. The chain links TRBV30 to TRBJ1-5, with D maybe TRBD1 (6 bases). CDR1 is GTSNPN, CDR2 SVGIG, per germline (reference sequence). V gave up 5 bases and J gave up 6 bases, with 14 bases separating them. CDR3 length equals 13 residues.